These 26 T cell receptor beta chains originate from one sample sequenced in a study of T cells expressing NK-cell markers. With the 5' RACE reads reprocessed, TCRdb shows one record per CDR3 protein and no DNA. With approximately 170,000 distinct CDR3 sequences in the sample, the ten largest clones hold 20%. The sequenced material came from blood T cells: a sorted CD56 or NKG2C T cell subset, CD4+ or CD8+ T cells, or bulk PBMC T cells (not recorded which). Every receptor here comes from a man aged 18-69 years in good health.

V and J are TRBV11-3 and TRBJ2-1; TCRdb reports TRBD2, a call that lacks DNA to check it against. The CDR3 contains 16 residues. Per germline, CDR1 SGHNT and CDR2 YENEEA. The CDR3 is CASSFRIAGGTNEQFF.

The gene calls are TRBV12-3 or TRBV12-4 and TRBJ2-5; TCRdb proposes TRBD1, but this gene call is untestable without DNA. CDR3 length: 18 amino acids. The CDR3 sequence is CASSFPGQGNTYQETQYF.

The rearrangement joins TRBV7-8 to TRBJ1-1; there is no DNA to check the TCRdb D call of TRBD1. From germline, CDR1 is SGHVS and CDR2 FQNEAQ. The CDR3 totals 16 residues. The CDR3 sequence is CASSLVIVGANTEAFF.

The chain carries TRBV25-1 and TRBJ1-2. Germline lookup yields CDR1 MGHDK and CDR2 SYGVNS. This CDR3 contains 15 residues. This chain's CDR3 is CASDLGSSRDRGYTF.

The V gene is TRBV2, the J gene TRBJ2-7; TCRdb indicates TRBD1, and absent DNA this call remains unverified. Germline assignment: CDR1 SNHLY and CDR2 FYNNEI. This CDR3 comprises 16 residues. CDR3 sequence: CASTQVGGTGTYEQYF.

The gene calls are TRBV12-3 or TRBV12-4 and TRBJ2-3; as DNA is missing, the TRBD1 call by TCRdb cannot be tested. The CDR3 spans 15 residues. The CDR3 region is CASSSTGEGKGTQYF.

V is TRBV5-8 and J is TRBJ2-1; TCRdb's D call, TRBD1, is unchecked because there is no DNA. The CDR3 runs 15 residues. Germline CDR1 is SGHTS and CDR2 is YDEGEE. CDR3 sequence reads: CASSQTGTAYNEQFF. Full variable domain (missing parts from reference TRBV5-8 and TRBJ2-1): EAGVTQSPTHLIKTRGQQATLRCSPISGHTSVYWYQQALGLGLQFLLWYDEGEERNRGNFPPRFSGRQFPNYSSELNVNALELEDSALYLCASSQTGTAYNEQFFGPGTRLTVL.

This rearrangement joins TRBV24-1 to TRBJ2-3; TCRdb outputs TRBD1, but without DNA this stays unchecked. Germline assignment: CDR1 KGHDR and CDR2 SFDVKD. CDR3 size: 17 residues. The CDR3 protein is CATSDPPPEPPTDTQYF.

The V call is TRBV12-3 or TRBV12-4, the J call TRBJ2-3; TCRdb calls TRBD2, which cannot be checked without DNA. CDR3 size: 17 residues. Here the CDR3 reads CASSSSLLSGSTDTQYF.

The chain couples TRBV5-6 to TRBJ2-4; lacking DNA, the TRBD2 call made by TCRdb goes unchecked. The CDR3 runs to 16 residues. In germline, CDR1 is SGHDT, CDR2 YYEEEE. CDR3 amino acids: CASTSFSGAFGDIQYF.

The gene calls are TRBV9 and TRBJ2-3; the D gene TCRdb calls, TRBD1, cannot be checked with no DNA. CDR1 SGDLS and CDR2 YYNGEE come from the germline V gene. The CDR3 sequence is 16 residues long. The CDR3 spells CASSGTGTGGSDTQYF.

CDR3 protein: CASSPRGFRGENEKLFF. V and J are TRBV5-1 and TRBJ1-4; TCRdb outputs TRBD1, but without DNA this stays unchecked. Germline V lookup: CDR1 SGHRS, CDR2 YFSETQ. The CDR3 has 17 amino acids.

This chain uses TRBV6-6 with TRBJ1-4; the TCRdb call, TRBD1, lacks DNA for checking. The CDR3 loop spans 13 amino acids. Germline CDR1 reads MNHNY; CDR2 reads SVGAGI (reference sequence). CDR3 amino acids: CASMGLFNEKLFF.

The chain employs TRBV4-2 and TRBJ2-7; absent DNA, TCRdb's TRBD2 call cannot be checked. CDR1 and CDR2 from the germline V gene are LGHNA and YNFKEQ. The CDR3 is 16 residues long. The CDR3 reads CASSQDGSSGAYEQYF.

CDR3 sequence reads: CASTEARGDTGELFF. The chain couples TRBV2 to TRBJ2-2; checking the TCRdb D call of TRBD2 is not possible without DNA. The CDR3 runs 15 residues. Germline V gene data show CDR1 as SNHLY and CDR2 as FYNNEI.

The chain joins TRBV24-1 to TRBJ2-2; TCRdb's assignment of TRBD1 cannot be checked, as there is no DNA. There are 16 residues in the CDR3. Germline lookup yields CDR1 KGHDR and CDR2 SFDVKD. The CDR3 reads CATSALTGFYTGELFF.

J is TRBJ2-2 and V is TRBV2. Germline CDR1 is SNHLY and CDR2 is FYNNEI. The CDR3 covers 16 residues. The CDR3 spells CASSEAEPVNTGELFF.

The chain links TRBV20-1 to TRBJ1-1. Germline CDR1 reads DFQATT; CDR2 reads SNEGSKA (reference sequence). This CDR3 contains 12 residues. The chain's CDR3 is CSASRRDTEAFF.

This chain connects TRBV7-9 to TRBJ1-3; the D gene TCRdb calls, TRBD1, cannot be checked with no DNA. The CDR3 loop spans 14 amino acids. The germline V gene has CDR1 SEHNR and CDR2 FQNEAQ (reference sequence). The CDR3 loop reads CASSFGGAGNTIYF.

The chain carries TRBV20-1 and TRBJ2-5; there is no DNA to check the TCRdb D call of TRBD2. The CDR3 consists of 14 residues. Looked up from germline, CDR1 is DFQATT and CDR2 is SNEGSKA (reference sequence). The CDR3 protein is CSARGSGGWETQYF.

CDR3: CASSLTDRGPSEKLFF. J is TRBJ1-4 and V is TRBV13; TCRdb gives TRBD1 as the D gene, but with no DNA this cannot be confirmed. The CDR3 has 16 residues. Germline CDR1 and CDR2: PRHDT and FYEKMQ (reference sequence).

The CDR3 protein is CASVQGPYNEQFF. V is TRBV7-8 and J is TRBJ2-1; absent DNA, TCRdb's TRBD1 call cannot be checked. The germline gives CDR1 SGHVS, CDR2 FQNEAQ. This CDR3 spans 13 amino acids.

CDR3 region: CASRHRELDRVGFYGYTF. The chain employs TRBV6-1 and TRBJ1-2; TCRdb selects TRBD1, and the lack of DNA leaves this call unchecked. Germline lookup yields CDR1 MNHNS and CDR2 SASEGT. This CDR3 is 18 amino acids long.

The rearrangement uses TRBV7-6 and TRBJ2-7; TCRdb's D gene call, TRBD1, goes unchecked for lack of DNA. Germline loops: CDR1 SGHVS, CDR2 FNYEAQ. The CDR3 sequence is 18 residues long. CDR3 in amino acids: CASSLLLGTGQGAGEQYF.

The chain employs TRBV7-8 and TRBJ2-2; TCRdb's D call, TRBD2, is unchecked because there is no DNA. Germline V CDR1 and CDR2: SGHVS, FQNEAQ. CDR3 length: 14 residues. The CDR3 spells CASSFLAGGWELFF.

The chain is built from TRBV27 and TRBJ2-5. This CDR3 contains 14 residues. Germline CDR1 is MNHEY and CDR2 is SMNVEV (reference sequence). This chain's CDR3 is CASSSLSYQETQYF.